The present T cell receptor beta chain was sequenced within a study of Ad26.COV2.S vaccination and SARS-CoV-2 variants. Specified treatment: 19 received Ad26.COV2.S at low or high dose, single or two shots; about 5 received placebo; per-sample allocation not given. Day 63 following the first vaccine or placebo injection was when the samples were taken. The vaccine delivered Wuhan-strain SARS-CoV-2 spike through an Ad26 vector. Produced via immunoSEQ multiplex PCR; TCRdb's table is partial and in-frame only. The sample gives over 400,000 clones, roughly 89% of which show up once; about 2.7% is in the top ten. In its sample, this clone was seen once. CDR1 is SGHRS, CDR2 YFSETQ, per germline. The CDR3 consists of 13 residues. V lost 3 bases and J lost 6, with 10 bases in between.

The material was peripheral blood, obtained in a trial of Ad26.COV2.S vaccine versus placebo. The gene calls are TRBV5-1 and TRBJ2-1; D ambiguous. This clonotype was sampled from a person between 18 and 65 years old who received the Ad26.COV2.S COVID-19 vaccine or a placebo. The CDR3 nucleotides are TGCGCCAGCAGCTGGGTCGGCGCCAATGAGCAGTTCTTC. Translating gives CASSWVGANEQFF.